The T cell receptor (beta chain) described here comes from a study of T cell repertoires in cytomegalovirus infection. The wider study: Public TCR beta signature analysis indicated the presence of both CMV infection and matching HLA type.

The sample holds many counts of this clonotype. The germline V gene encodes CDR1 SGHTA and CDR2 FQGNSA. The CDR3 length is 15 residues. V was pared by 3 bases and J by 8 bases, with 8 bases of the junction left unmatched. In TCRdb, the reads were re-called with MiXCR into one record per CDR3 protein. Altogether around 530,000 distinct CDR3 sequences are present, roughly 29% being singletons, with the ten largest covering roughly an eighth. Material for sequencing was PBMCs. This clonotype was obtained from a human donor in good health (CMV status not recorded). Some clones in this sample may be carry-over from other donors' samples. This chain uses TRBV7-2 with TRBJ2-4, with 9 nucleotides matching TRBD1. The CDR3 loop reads CASSFRDRGWDIQYF. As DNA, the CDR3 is TGTGCCAGCAGCTTTCGTGACAGGGGGTGGGACATTCAGTACTTC.